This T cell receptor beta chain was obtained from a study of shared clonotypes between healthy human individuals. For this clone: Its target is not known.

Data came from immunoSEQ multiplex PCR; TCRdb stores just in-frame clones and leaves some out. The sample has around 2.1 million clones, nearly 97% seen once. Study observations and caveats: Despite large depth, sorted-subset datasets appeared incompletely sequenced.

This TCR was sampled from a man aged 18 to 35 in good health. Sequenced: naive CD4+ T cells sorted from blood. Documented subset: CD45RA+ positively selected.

CDR3 in DNA: TGCGCCAGCAGCCAAGCTGGGGCAGGGGCCCGAACCCCCCATTCACCCCTCCACTTT. It encodes CASSQAGAGARTPHSPLHF. The genes are TRBV4-1 and TRBJ1-6, with D tentatively TRBD1 (6 bases). The CDR3 runs 19 residues. Germline V CDR1 and CDR2: MGHRA, YSYEKL. The V and J ends lost 1 base and 8 bases respectively, with 24 bases between them.